This is a list of T cell receptor beta chains from one sample in a study of T-cell reconstitution after alpha-beta-depleted transplantation in children. MiXCR, run by TCRdb on the PCR reads, gives a single entry per CDR3 protein. The repertoire holds around 190,000 distinct CDR3 sequences, with 6.6% as singletons. The specimen comprised PBMCs, sampled before TCRalphabeta/CD19-depleted stem cell transplant. The receptor set was obtained from a boy between 2 and 10 years old with acute lymphoblastic leukemia, due to receive a stem cell transplant. Both conserved end residues are part of each CDR3. The D gene is left open where the match is weak. Size is omitted from some rows. Given values are once, few, many or a class for expanded clones.

v_gene	d_gene	abundance	j_gene	CDR3aa
TRBV28	NA	many	TRBJ2-1	CAMAQLASSYNEQFF
TRBV7-9	NA	many	TRBJ2-7	CASSLLAETYEQYF
TRBV5-1	NA	NA	TRBJ2-5	CASSLVGGQETQYF
TRBV7-9	TRBD2	many	TRBJ2-2	CASSPLAGRNTGELFF
TRBV7-9	NA	many	TRBJ1-1	CASSLGGSEAFF
TRBV28	NA	many	TRBJ2-1	CASGPPGERGYNEQFF
TRBV7-9	TRBD2	many	TRBJ2-1	CAGRSVAGSSVDEQFF
TRBV27	NA	many	TRBJ2-1	CASKSGSYNEQFF
TRBV10-3	TRBD1	many	TRBJ2-7	CAISEGQGTYEQYF
TRBV7-9	TRBD2	NA	TRBJ2-1	CASSGGGIVINEQFF
TRBV12-3/TRBV12-4	TRBD1	few	TRBJ1-2	CASSLGQATSGYTF
TRBV7-8	TRBD2	NA	TRBJ2-3	CASSILAGGQTDTQYF
TRBV20-1	NA	many	TRBJ2-7	CSASDGYEQYF
TRBV5-6	NA	few	TRBJ2-5	CAMGPGIHEVTQYF
TRBV5-1	TRBD2	NA	TRBJ2-1	CASSPLAGGIHEQFF
TRBV4-2	TRBD1	many	TRBJ1-4	CASSLGQGLSLAFGKLFF
TRBV9	TRBD1	NA	TRBJ2-7	CASSATGQVYEQYF
TRBV20-1	NA	many	TRBJ2-1	CSARDNGDSYNEQFF
TRBV10-3	NA	NA	TRBJ2-3	CAISESYGHTDTQYF
TRBV28	NA	NA	TRBJ1-2	CASSPMGSNYGYTF
TRBV29-1	NA	many	TRBJ2-5	CSVVTGQEETQYF
TRBV7-9	NA	few	TRBJ1-3	CASSSIYFGNTIYF
TRBV7-8	NA	many	TRBJ2-1	CASSPDPDNEQFF
TRBV3-1	NA	few	TRBJ2-5	CASSQGGKTQYF
TRBV6-6	NA	many	TRBJ2-1	CASSLRADNEQFF
TRBV21-1	NA	many	TRBJ2-5	CASSDRARETQYF
TRBV28	NA	many	TRBJ2-5	CASSTTKRSQETQYF
TRBV6-1	TRBD2	NA	TRBJ2-1	CASWGVRRESNEQFF
TRBV15	NA	many	TRBJ2-4	CATSRAPGSANIQYF
TRBV5-6	NA	few	TRBJ2-2	CASRARGPTGELFF